This T cell receptor beta chain was identified during a study of control samples from healthy donors and cancer patients. The CDR3 length is 15 residues. V gave up 6 bases and J gave up 0 bases; unmatched junction bases: 8. Germline V gene sequence: CDR1 MGHDK, CDR2 SYGVNS. Data came from immunoSEQ multiplex PCR; TCRdb stores just in-frame clones and leaves some out. The sample has approximately 110,000 clones, around 82% seen once. Source material: blood. This chain uses TRBV25-1 with TRBJ2-7; TRBD1 matches at 7 bases. This TCR was sampled from a woman aged 45 to 65 in good health. CDR3 in amino acids: CASRDTGVGSYEQYF. CDR3 DNA: TGTGCCAGCAGGGACACAGGGGTTGGCTCCTACGAGCAGTACTTC.